Following are 4 T cell receptor beta chains from one sample sequenced in a study of hypomethylating agent response in myelodysplastic syndrome. Clones were sequenced by immunoSEQ multiplex PCR, and TCRdb holds only the in-frame ones, with some missing. The data show under 5,500 clones, 85% to 90% seen once. This sample comprised bone marrow, obtained before or after starting hypomethylating agent treatment for myelodysplastic syndrome (not recorded which). These receptor sequences come from a human donor with myelodysplastic syndrome.

This clone was found a few times. This chain connects TRBV6-1 to TRBJ1-2; tentative D call: TRBD1 (6 bases). Germline CDR1 and CDR2: MNHNS and SASEGT. V lost 3 bases and J 8 bases, leaving 13 bases between the germline ends. The CDR3 has 13 residues. CDR3 sequence reads: CASSDGDMAGYTF. The CDR3 DNA is TGTGCCAGCAGTGATGGGGACATGGCCGGCTACACCTTC.

The J gene is TRBJ1-1, the V gene TRBV30; D may be TRBD1 (5 bases). The V end lost 5 bases, the J end lost 5 bases, and 12 bases lay between the germline ends. Germline CDR1 GTSNPN, CDR2 SVGIG (reference sequence). The CDR3 spans 12 residues. The CDR3 nucleotides read TGTGCCTGGCGGGGGGGGTGGACTGAAGCTTTCTTT. Translated, it gives CAWRGGWTEAFF.

The chain recombines TRBV11-1 with TRBJ2-3; D gene ambiguous. The ends were cut back, 8 bases at V and 3 bases at J, with 6 bases in the middle. Per the germline V gene, CDR1 is SGHAT and CDR2 is FQDESV (reference sequence). The CDR3 totals 11 residues. The CDR3 is CASASTDTQYF. CDR3 bases: TGTGCCAGCGCCTCAACAGATACGCAGTATTTT. Full variable domain (outside the CDR3, taken from reference TRBV11-1 and TRBJ2-3): EAEVAQSPRYKITEKSQAVAFWCDPISGHATLYWYRQILGQGPELLVQFQDESVVDDSQLPKDRFSAERLKGVDSTLKIQPAELGDSAMYLCASASTDTQYFGPGTRLTVL.

The J gene is TRBJ2-7, the V gene TRBV7-5; the table assigns TRBD2, which was not confirmed against the DNA. TRBV7-5 is described as a pseudogene. The CDR3 totals 14 residues. The CDR3 nucleotides read TGTGCCAGCAGCCCCCGCGGAGGGCTCAACGAGCAGTACTTC. Amino acid sequence: CASSPRGGLNEQYF.